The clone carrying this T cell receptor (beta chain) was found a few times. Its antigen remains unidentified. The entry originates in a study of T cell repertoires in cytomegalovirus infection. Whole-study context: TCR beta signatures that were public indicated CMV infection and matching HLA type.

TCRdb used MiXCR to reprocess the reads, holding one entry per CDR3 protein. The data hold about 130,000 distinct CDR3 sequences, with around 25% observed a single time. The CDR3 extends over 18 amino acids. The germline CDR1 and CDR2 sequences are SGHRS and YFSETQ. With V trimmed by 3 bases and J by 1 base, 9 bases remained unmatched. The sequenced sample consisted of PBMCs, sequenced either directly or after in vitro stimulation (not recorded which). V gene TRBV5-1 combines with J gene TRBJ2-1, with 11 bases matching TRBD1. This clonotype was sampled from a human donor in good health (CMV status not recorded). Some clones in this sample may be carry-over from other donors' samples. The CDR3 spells CASSSPIRDRGSYNEQFF. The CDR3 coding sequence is TGCGCCAGCAGCTCGCCCATCCGGGACAGGGGGTCCTACAATGAGCAGTTCTTC. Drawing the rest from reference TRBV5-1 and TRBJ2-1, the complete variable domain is KAGVTQTPRYLIKTRGQQVTLSCSPISGHRSVSWYQQTPGQGLQFLFEYFSETQRNKGNFPGRFSGRQFSNSRSEMNVSTLELGDSALYLCASSSPIRDRGSYNEQFFGPGTRLTVL.